The text below deals with one T cell receptor (beta chain). Its target is unknown. This sample was taken from a study of T cell responses to AZD1222 COVID-19 vaccine. Whole-study results and caveats: Sampling that yielded the repertoires occurred only after the peak T cell response.

The germline gives CDR1 SGHTA, CDR2 FQGNSA. The V and J ends lost 1 base and 2 bases respectively, with 15 bases between them. CDR3 length equals 17 residues. The repertoire was sequenced with immunoSEQ multiplex PCR; TCRdb's copy has only in-frame clones and lacks some. The data show 130,000 to 150,000 clones, more than 70% seen once. The clonotype was recovered from an adult who received the AZD1222 COVID-19 vaccine. V gene TRBV7-2 combines with J gene TRBJ1-5; D might be TRBD1 (5 bases). Source: peripheral blood, taken 28 days after the second AZD1222 dose. This chain's CDR3 is CASSLVGGEVGNQPQHF. CDR3 DNA: TGTGCCAGCAGCTTAGTGGGGGGTGAGGTCGGCAATCAGCCCCAGCATTTT. The full variable domain, completed using reference TRBV7-2 and TRBJ1-5, is GAGVSQSPSNKVTEKGKDVELRCDPISGHTALYWYRQSLGQGLEFLIYFQGNSAPDKSGLPSDRFSAERTGGSVSTLTIQRTQQEDSAVYLCASSLVGGEVGNQPQHFGDGTRLSIL.